The clone carrying this T cell receptor (beta chain) has a count of ten or more. Antigen: not known. The entry originates in a study of CD8 T cells in ankylosing spondylitis. Germline V gives CDR1 MNHEY, CDR2 SVGAGI. The germline V and J ends were trimmed by 2 bases and 7 bases, with 21 bases remaining between them. This CDR3 has 17 residues. Study-wide results and caveats: Characteristic, it appeared, of ankylosing spondylitis blood was a TCR beta motif of about eight highly homologous variants.

Via MiXCR, TCRdb re-called the 5' RACE reads, giving one row per CDR3 protein. The sample holds some 800,000 distinct CDR3 sequences, approximately 12% seen once. This chain links TRBV6-5 with TRBJ2-1; D is possibly TRBD2 (7 bases). The sequence came from a male donor with ankylosing spondylitis. Input material: blood, either unsorted or a sorted T cell fraction (not recorded which). CDR3 sequence: CASSYPPLGRGRNEQFF. CDR3 coding DNA: TGTGCCAGCAGTTACCCCCCCTTAGGGAGGGGGAGGAATGAGCAGTTCTTC.